The 25 T cell receptor beta chains in this list originate from one sample, sequenced in a study of blood T cell repertoires in COVID-19. TCRdb's table, derived via immunoSEQ multiplex PCR, lists solely in-frame clones and lacks some. The sample includes roughly 250,000 clones, 70% to 90% of them seen just once. The material sequenced was PBMCs or T cells enriched from blood (not recorded which). These receptors were obtained from a woman aged 50 to 65 who had recovered from COVID-19.

The chain uses TRBV5-1 and TRBJ1-2; the D is unclear. This CDR3 spans 14 amino acids. V lost 0 bases and J 0 bases, leaving 6 bases between the germline ends. Germline assignment: CDR1 SGHRS and CDR2 YFSETQ. CDR3 nucleotides: TGCGCCAGCAGCTTGGGGGAGACTAACTATGGCTACACCTTC. It specifies CASSLGETNYGYTF. The full variable domain, its missing parts supplied by reference TRBV5-1 and TRBJ1-2, is KAGVTQTPRYLIKTRGQQVTLSCSPISGHRSVSWYQQTPGQGLQFLFEYFSETQRNKGNFPGRFSGRQFSNSRSEMNVSTLELGDSALYLCASSLGETNYGYTFGSGTRLTVV.

A few counts support this clone. The J gene is TRBJ2-5, the V gene TRBV3-1 (or the pseudogene TRBV3-2); 9 positions agree with TRBD1. This CDR3 has 14 residues. CDR1 is LGHDT, CDR2 YNNKEL, per germline (reference sequence). V trimming: 3 bases; J trimming: 2 bases; junction bases outside the gene matches: 1. CDR3 in DNA: TGTGCCAGCAGCCAGGGACAGGGACAAGAGACCCAGTACTTC. Residues: CASSQGQGQETQYF.

The gene calls are TRBV7-9 and TRBJ1-2; a possible D gene is TRBD1 (5 bases). Germline CDR1 reads SEHNR; CDR2 reads FQNEAQ (reference sequence). The V and J ends lost 5 bases and 5 bases respectively, with 15 bases between them. This CDR3 is 14 amino acids long. For the CDR3, the DNA is TGTGCCAGCAGCAATACCGGGGGGGATTATGGCTACACCTTC. Protein product: CASSNTGGDYGYTF.

J is TRBJ2-1 and V is TRBV5-1, with unresolved D. The germline gives CDR1 SGHRS, CDR2 YFSETQ. Between the trimmed V and J ends, which lost 6 bases and 1 base, there was a span of 14 bases. There are 15 residues in the CDR3. CDR3 in amino acids: CASNTAVLSYNEQFF. CDR3 DNA sequence: TGCGCCAGCAATACAGCAGTTTTATCCTACAATGAGCAGTTCTTC.

The rearrangement links TRBV5-6 to TRBJ1-5, with a possible D match to TRBD1 (6 bases). The CDR3 sequence is 16 residues long. From germline, CDR1 is SGHDT and CDR2 YYEEEE. V was pared by 1 base and J by 2 bases, with 13 bases between. The CDR3 DNA reads as TGTGCCAGCAGCTTGTTTCGGGCAGGGGGCAATCAGCCCCAGCATTTT. Translated, it gives CASSLFRAGGNQPQHF.

This clone has only a few counts. The chain employs TRBV28 and TRBJ1-1; D remains unclear. This CDR3 spans 14 amino acids. Germline V lookup: CDR1 MDHEN, CDR2 SYDVKM. Between the trimmed V and J ends, which lost 7 bases and 4 bases, there was a span of 16 bases. The CDR3 DNA follows: TGTGCCAGCACCGGTGTTGGGGAGGGCACTGAAGCTTTCTTT. Amino acids: CASTGVGEGTEAFF. Drawing the rest from reference TRBV28 and TRBJ1-1, the complete variable domain is DVKVTQSSRYLVKRTGEKVFLECVQDMDHENMFWYRQDPGLGLRLIYFSYDVKMKEKGDIPEGYSVSREKKERFSLILESASTNQTSMYLCASTGVGEGTEAFFGQGTRLTVV.

The J gene is TRBJ1-6, the V gene TRBV14; 9 bases line up with TRBD1. This CDR3 comprises 15 residues. The germline V gene has CDR1 SGHDN and CDR2 FVKESK. J lost 7 bases, V lost 3 bases, and 4 bases had no gene match. CDR3: CASSQAGTGNSPLHF. The CDR3 nucleotides read TGTGCCAGCAGCCAGGCAGGGACAGGGAATTCACCCCTCCACTTT.

This clone was seen just once. The junction does not match germline at one end; this may be a read error. V and J are TRBV5-1 and TRBJ2-7; D might be TRBD2 (5 bases). CDR1 SGHRS and CDR2 YFSETQ come from the germline V gene. The CDR3 length is 17 residues. In nucleotides, the CDR3 is TGCGCCAGCAGCTTGGCCGGGGTCTATTCCCTCGCCTACGGGCAGTACTTC. Its protein is CASSLAGVYSLAYGQYF.

The chain is built from TRBV10-1 and TRBJ2-7; 10 nucleotides agree with TRBD2. Germline trimming cut 10 bases from V and 5 bases from J; bases unmatched to any gene: 11. Germline-derived CDR1 and CDR2 are WNHNN and SYGVQD (reference sequence). CDR3 size: 14 residues. The CDR3 loop reads CATNPGTSVHEQYF. CDR3 nucleotides: TGCGCCACCAACCCCGGGACTAGCGTCCACGAGCAGTACTTC.

A single count supports this clone. J is TRBJ2-7 and V is TRBV29-1; perhaps TRBD2 as D (5 bases). The CDR3 length is 12 residues. The germline gives CDR1 SQVTM, CDR2 ANQGSEA. Trimming took off 4 bases at V and 6 bases at J, with 13 bases between the two ends. The CDR3, as DNA: TGCAGCGTTGGAGGGTGGGATGCCGAGCAGTACTTC. Its translation is CSVGGWDAEQYF.

The CDR3, as DNA: TGTGCCAGCAGCTTGAGTACCAGGGAGGAGGAAAAACTGTTTTTT. It specifies CASSLSTREEEKLFF. This chain joins TRBV5-4 and TRBJ1-4; D is possibly TRBD1 (5 bases). CDR1 and CDR2 (germline): SGHNT, YYREEE (reference sequence). The V end lost 1 base, the J end lost 8 bases, and 15 bases lay between the germline ends. This CDR3 has 15 amino acids.

Remarks on this clone: Compared with germline, one end of the junction differs, possibly owing to a read error. The genes are TRBV24-1 and TRBJ1-5, with D unresolved. The CDR3 has 15 amino acids. Germline-derived CDR1 and CDR2 are KGHDR and SFDVKD. In nucleotides, the CDR3 is TGTGCCACCAGAGATTTATCTCTTGGCAATCAGCCCCAGCATTTT. Residues: CATRDLSLGNQPQHF.

This clone was detected once. The V call is TRBV4-1, the J call TRBJ1-1; possible D gene TRBD1, 5 bases. V dropped 0 bases and J dropped 8 bases, with 13 bases sitting between them. CDR1 and CDR2 from the germline V gene are MGHRA and YSYEKL. This CDR3 region has 14 residues. As DNA, the CDR3 is TGCGCCAGCAGCCAAGATGCGGGGACGGCCGAAGCTTTCTTT. Amino acid sequence: CASSQDAGTAEAFF.

J is TRBJ1-2 and V is TRBV28; D ambiguous. CDR3 length: 11 residues. Trimming stripped 7 bases from V and 5 bases from J, with 8 bases between. CDR1 MDHEN and CDR2 SYDVKM come from the germline V gene. CDR3 loop: CASMSKYGYTF. CDR3 DNA sequence: TGTGCCAGCATGTCCAAATATGGCTACACCTTC.

The rearrangement joins TRBV28 to TRBJ2-1; 9 bases match TRBD1. This CDR3 region has 15 residues. V was clipped by 7 bases and J by 9 bases; unmatched bases: 13. Germline CDR1 MDHEN, CDR2 SYDVKM. The CDR3 nucleotides read TGTGCCAGCACCCCCGGGACAGGGTGGATAGGTGAGCAGTTCTTC. Its translation is CASTPGTGWIGEQFF. The entire variable domain, with the rest obtained from reference TRBV28 and TRBJ2-1, is as follows: DVKVTQSSRYLVKRTGEKVFLECVQDMDHENMFWYRQDPGLGLRLIYFSYDVKMKEKGDIPEGYSVSREKKERFSLILESASTNQTSMYLCASTPGTGWIGEQFFGPGTRLTVL.

V and J are TRBV20-1 and TRBJ2-3; 8 nucleotides agree with TRBD2. This CDR3 region has 16 residues. The germline V gene encodes CDR1 DFQATT and CDR2 SNEGSKA (reference sequence). With V trimmed by 3 bases and J by 3 bases, 11 bases remained unmatched. For the CDR3, the DNA is TGCAGTGCTAGTGGGCTTACGGGAGGGCCGACAGATACGCAGTATTTT. This translates into CSASGLTGGPTDTQYF.

The V and J genes are TRBV10-3 and TRBJ2-7, with D perhaps matching TRBD2 (5 bases). The CDR3 sequence is 13 residues long. V shed 8 bases and J shed 3 bases, with 14 bases lying between them. CDR1 and CDR2 (germline): ENHRY, SYGVKD. CDR3 protein: CAISMREDYEQYF. CDR3 DNA: TGTGCCATCTCAATGAGGGAAGACTACGAGCAGTACTTC.

The V and J genes are TRBV11-3 and TRBJ2-1, with 9 bases fitting TRBD2. After removal of 2 bases from V and 8 bases from J, the junction contained 7 bases not matched to a gene. The CDR3 loop spans 15 amino acids. The V gene's germline CDR1 is SGHNT and CDR2 YENEEA. The CDR3 region is CASSLRVAGVDEQFF. The CDR3 DNA sequence: TGTGCCAGCAGCTTACGAGTAGCGGGAGTTGATGAGCAGTTCTTC.

This clone occurred once. The chain is built from TRBV15 and TRBJ1-4; 8 nucleotides align to TRBD1. This CDR3 is built from 15 residues. V gave up 3 bases and J gave up 5 bases; unmatched junction bases: 5. Germline V gene data show CDR1 as LNHNV and CDR2 as YYDKDF (reference sequence). CDR3 DNA sequence: TGTGCCACCAGCAGTGGGACAGGTGGGAATGAAAAACTGTTTTTT. Translating it yields CATSSGTGGNEKLFF.

This clone was counted once. The CDR3 sequence is CASSFRATGELFF. CDR3 DNA sequence: TGTGCCAGCAGTTTCAGGGCCACCGGGGAGCTGTTTTTT. V usage is TRBV28 and J usage is TRBJ2-2, with D possibly being TRBD1 (5 bases). V gave up 3 bases and J gave up 4 bases, with 6 bases separating them. The CDR3 runs 13 residues. Germline V gene lookup returns CDR1 MDHEN and CDR2 SYDVKM. Using reference TRBV28 and TRBJ2-2 for the parts outside the CDR3, the full variable domain is DVKVTQSSRYLVKRTGEKVFLECVQDMDHENMFWYRQDPGLGLRLIYFSYDVKMKEKGDIPEGYSVSREKKERFSLILESASTNQTSMYLCASSFRATGELFFGEGSRLTVL.

The chain combines TRBV5-8 with TRBJ1-5; D possibly corresponds to TRBD1 (5 bases). V lost 0 bases and J lost 11, with 12 bases in between. Germline values: CDR1 SGHTS, CDR2 YDEGEE. The CDR3 has 13 residues. The CDR3 DNA sequence: TGTGCCAGCAGCTTGGGGCCAGGGTGGTCCCAGCATTTT. It encodes CASSLGPGWSQHF.

This sequence joins TRBV7-2 and TRBJ2-2; D might be TRBD1 (6 bases). CDR1 is SGHTA, CDR2 FQGNSA, per germline. The germline V and J ends were trimmed by 1 base and 1 base, with 10 bases remaining between them. CDR3 length: 16 residues. The CDR3 protein is CASSLDGTRNTGELFF. In DNA form, the CDR3 reads TGTGCCAGCAGCTTAGATGGGACACGGAACACCGGGGAGCTGTTTTTT.

This sequence joins TRBV5-1 and TRBJ1-3; D might be TRBD1 (5 bases). This CDR3 is built from 15 residues. The germline gives CDR1 SGHRS, CDR2 YFSETQ. The V end was cut by 1 base, the J end by 0 bases, with 8 bases between. CDR3 region: CASSLNGHSGNTIYF. The CDR3 coding sequence is TGCGCCAGCAGCTTGAACGGACACTCTGGAAACACCATATATTTT.

This clone was observed a few times. The chain has TRBV28 and TRBJ1-1; possibly TRBD1 for D (6 bases). V was pared by 5 bases and J by 1 base, with 8 bases between. Germline-derived CDR1 and CDR2 are MDHEN and SYDVKM. The CDR3 loop spans 13 amino acids. The DNA for the CDR3 is TGTGCCAGCAGTGGGGACAAGAACACTGAAGCTTTCTTT. Translated, it gives CASSGDKNTEAFF.

This chain links TRBV30 with TRBJ2-7; tentatively, D is TRBD2 (6 bases). This CDR3 contains 13 residues. The germline CDR1 and CDR2 sequences are GTSNPN and SVGIG (reference sequence). V was cut by 4 bases and J by 3 bases, with 13 bases left in between. The CDR3 nucleotides read TGTGCCTGGACTAGGCGGGGACTCTACGAGCAGTACTTC. Encoded protein: CAWTRRGLYEQYF.